This section outlines one TCR beta chain sequence together with its context. Its antigen is undetermined. Primers used in a second PCR of roughly 7 to 11 cycles were a sample-barcoded 5' primer and a J-beta primer mix. TCRdb reanalysed the 5' RACE reads using MiXCR and keeps one entry per CDR3 protein. The sample yields 1.6 million or so distinct CDR3 sequences, about 35% seen once. The CDR3 is 15 amino acids. Germline V CDR1 and CDR2: SGDLS, YYNGEE. Trimming took 0 bases from V and 1 from J, leaving 9 bases between them. This sample is part of a study of blood T cells in healthy people across ages. The study, taken as a whole, reports: Roughly linear age-related decline in beta diversity appeared, significant by age roughly 40. Both naive CD4+ cell counts and diversity were greater in long-lived donors than in aged donors.

The sample was blood. This TCR was recovered from a woman in her twenties or thirties in good health. The rearrangement links TRBV9 to TRBJ2-3; possibly TRBD1 for D (5 bases). The CDR3 DNA sequence: TGTGCCAGCAGCGTAGGGGGCCCAGGCACAGATACGCAGTATTTT. This translates into CASSVGGPGTDTQYF.